This note documents a single T cell receptor (beta chain) sequence. The sample originates from a study of human T cells and chemical hapten exposure. TCRdb re-called the RACE reads with MiXCR, one entry per CDR3 protein. The table includes fewer than 200,000 distinct CDR3 sequences, around 20% detected once. This sample's time point: patch test 1, 2 weeks after DPC sensitization. Described treatment: therapeutic diphenylcyclopropenone sensitization with weekly scalp DPC. The V and J ends lost 0 bases and 2 bases respectively, with 13 bases between them. The CDR3 extends over 16 amino acids. Per germline, CDR1 SGHRS and CDR2 YFSETQ.

The sample was whole blood, taken in connection with sensitization to the hapten diphenylcyclopropenone (DPC). The TCR sequence derives from a woman between 50 and 59 years old with alopecia areata. Some clones in this sample may be carry-over from other donors' samples. This chain links TRBV5-1 with TRBJ2-3, with D tentatively TRBD2 (6 bases). In DNA form, the CDR3 reads TGCGCCAGCAGCTTGGGGAGGGACCAGATCACAGATACGCAGTATTTT. Translation gives CASSLGRDQITDTQYF.